This T cell receptor beta chain was recorded in a study of blood T cell repertoires in COVID-19. Across the whole study: Acute and convalescent COVID-19 specimens originated in the United States, Italy and Spain. The analysed material was cDNA or gDNA that came from T cells, B-cell-depleted T cells, or PBMCs.

How the authors handled the data: Estimated nucleated cell counts came from reference gene primer amplification. Assay: immunoSEQ multiplex PCR; the TCRdb copy retains only in-frame clones and omits some. V, J and clone size are those of that table, while D and trimming were read from the DNA. This sample has 300,000 or so clones, with 75% to 90% found just once. This CDR3 is 15 amino acids long. With 2 bases removed from V and 3 bases from J, the gap between germline ends came to 12 bases. Germline lookup yields CDR1 SGHNT and CDR2 YYREEE (reference sequence). The sample taken for sequencing was peripheral blood. The J gene is TRBJ2-4, the V gene TRBV5-4; maybe TRBD1 (6 bases). This receptor was obtained from a woman in her twenties or thirties with COVID-19, enrolled during active disease. The CDR3 spells CASSLKEGGKNIQYF. The CDR3 DNA reads as TGTGCCAGCAGCTTAAAGGAAGGGGGCAAAAACATTCAGTACTTC.